The clone carrying this T cell receptor (beta chain) was observed a handful of times. The target antigen is unknown. V lost 2 bases and J lost 6; bases outside the gene matches: 16. CDR1 LGHNA and CDR2 YSLEER come from the germline V gene. The CDR3 runs 18 residues. This specimen comes from a study of cytomegalovirus exposure and HLA in healthy donors. General study results and limits: Among TCR beta chains of equal frequency, HLA-associated ones were more clonally expanded in a later analysis. TCR beta sequences numbering under 20,000 were associated with HLA alleles at 0.05 false discovery rate in a later analysis. In a later analysis, CMV-associated beta chains were mostly HLA-associated, it appeared.

The CMV serostatus of this donor went unrecorded. 60 Vbeta and 13 Jbeta primers were used in PCR. Generated by immunoSEQ multiplex PCR, the TCRdb table keeps only in-frame clones and is missing some. Seen here are 85,000 to 100,000 clones, roughly 60% observed once, and the top ten hold roughly 2.5%. This clonotype was obtained from a human donor in good health. What was sequenced was PBMCs. The J gene is TRBJ1-5, the V gene TRBV4-3; the match to TRBD1 covers 7 bases. As DNA, the CDR3 is TGCGCCAGCAGCCAAAATACAGGGGTCGGTCGTATTGGTCAGCCCCAGCATTTT. It yields the protein CASSQNTGVGRIGQPQHF.